Sequencing of this T cell receptor (beta chain) was carried out in a study of CD8 T cells in ankylosing spondylitis. TCRdb analysed the 5' RACE reads with MiXCR anew, one entry per CDR3 protein. The sample consists of 250,000 or so distinct CDR3 sequences, about 10% of them appearing once. This clonotype occurred a few times. What it binds is unknown. Per germline, CDR1 SGHTA and CDR2 FQGNSA. The CDR3 contains 14 residues. V trimming: 5 bases; J trimming: 3 bases; junction bases outside the gene matches: 4. Study conclusions and caveats: Researchers reportedly found disease-linked clones significantly enriched in matched ankylosing spondylitis synovial fluid.

This sequence originates from a male donor with ankylosing spondylitis or in good health (not recorded which). The genes are TRBV7-2 and TRBJ2-5; TRBD2 matches at 9 bases. Input material: blood, either unsorted or a sorted T cell fraction (not recorded which). For the CDR3, the DNA is TGTGCCAGCAGCCTATCTAGCGGGAAAGAGACCCAGTACTTC. Translating gives CASSLSSGKETQYF.